A single sample gave rise to the 31 T cell receptor beta chains below, sequenced in a study of shared clonotypes between healthy human individuals. Assay used: immunoSEQ multiplex PCR; TCRdb lists only in-frame clones, some missing. The repertoire consists of over 400,000 clones, with about 96% occurring once and the leading ten covering around 0.066%. The sequenced material came from naive CD4+ T cells sorted from blood. Subset in this sample: CD45RA+ positively selected. The receptors stem from a woman aged 25 to 39 in good health.

The V call is TRBV10-1, the J call TRBJ1-3; D remains ambiguous. CDR1 is WNHNN and CDR2 is SYGVQD in the germline V gene (reference sequence). This CDR3 spans 15 amino acids. V was trimmed by 3 bases and J by 2 bases, leaving 11 bases between them. CDR3 region: CASSDRLGAGNTIYF. The CDR3 DNA is TGCGCCAGCAGTGATCGCCTCGGAGCTGGAAACACCATATATTTT.

The chain recombines TRBV2 with TRBJ2-7; no reliable D call. V gave up 3 bases and J gave up 0 bases, with 15 bases separating them. The CDR3 runs to 16 residues. Germline CDR1 is SNHLY and CDR2 is FYNNEI. The CDR3 protein is CASSDSGWPSSYEQYF. CDR3 nucleotide sequence: TGTGCCAGCAGTGACTCGGGCTGGCCGAGCTCCTACGAGCAGTACTTC.

This chain connects TRBV15 to TRBJ1-2, with a tentative D call TRBD1 (5 bases). Germline V gives CDR1 LNHNV, CDR2 YYDKDF (reference sequence). Trimming pared 3 bases from V and 1 base from J, leaving 9 bases between. CDR3 length equals 14 residues. In DNA form, the CDR3 reads TGTGCCACCAGCAGGGACAACAGTAACTATGGCTACACCTTC. This sequence encodes CATSRDNSNYGYTF. Full variable domain (outside the CDR3, taken from reference TRBV15 and TRBJ1-2): DAMVIQNPRYQVTQFGKPVTLSCSQTLNHNVMYWYQQKSSQAPKLLFHYYDKDFNNEADTPDNFQSRRPNTSFCFLDIRSPGLGDTAMYLCATSRDNSNYGYTFGSGTRLTVV.

The V and J genes are TRBV5-1 and TRBJ2-1, with TRBD2 matching 7 bases. The CDR3 extends over 16 amino acids. Germline CDR1 is SGHRS and CDR2 is YFSETQ. V was clipped by 0 bases and J by 0 bases; unmatched bases: 3. CDR3 nucleotide sequence: TGCGCCAGCAGCTTGGAGAGCGGGACCTCCTACAATGAGCAGTTCTTC. It yields the protein CASSLESGTSYNEQFF. Full variable domain (remainder filled in from reference TRBV5-1 and TRBJ2-1): KAGVTQTPRYLIKTRGQQVTLSCSPISGHRSVSWYQQTPGQGLQFLFEYFSETQRNKGNFPGRFSGRQFSNSRSEMNVSTLELGDSALYLCASSLESGTSYNEQFFGPGTRLTVL.

The rearrangement links TRBV5-3 to TRBJ1-2, with 8 positions matching TRBD1. TRBV5-3 counts as an open reading frame of uncertain function. This CDR3 spans 14 amino acids. J gave up 4 bases and V 9 bases, and 11 bases lay outside the gene matches. CDR3 coding DNA: TGTGCCACAGTAAGCAGGGGGCAGGGCTATGGCTACACCTTC. Translation gives CATVSRGQGYGYTF.

This clone was recorded once. The chain employs TRBV30 and TRBJ2-5; D not certain. V lost 2 bases to trimming and J lost 8 bases, with 15 bases between them. Germline assignment: CDR1 GTSNPN and CDR2 SVGIG (reference sequence). This CDR3 has 13 amino acids. The CDR3 region is CAWSPRLTSTQYF. The DNA of the CDR3 is TGTGCCTGGAGTCCCCGTCTTACGTCCACCCAGTACTTC. The full variable domain, rest sourced from reference TRBV30 and TRBJ2-5, is SQTIHQWPATLVQPVGSPLSLECTVEGTSNPNLYWYRQAAGRGLQLLFYSVGIGQISSEVPQNLSASRPQDRQFILSSKKLLLSDSGFYLCAWSPRLTSTQYFGPGTRLLVL.

The chain has TRBV19 and TRBJ2-3; no firm D call. Germline V gene lookup returns CDR1 LNHDA and CDR2 SQIVND (reference sequence). The CDR3 loop spans 14 amino acids. The V end lost 7 bases, the J end lost 7 bases, and 18 bases lay between the germline ends. The CDR3 here is CASKSQRQENTQYF. In DNA form, the CDR3 reads TGTGCCAGTAAAAGTCAAAGGCAGGAAAATACGCAGTATTTT.

The chain couples TRBV5-1 to TRBJ1-2; a possible D gene is TRBD1 (5 bases). This CDR3 contains 12 residues. Trimming pared 0 bases from V and 6 bases from J, leaving 6 bases between. Germline-derived CDR1 and CDR2 are SGHRS and YFSETQ. The CDR3 coding sequence is TGCGCCAGCAGCTTGGCGACAGATGGCTACACCTTC. This codes for CASSLATDGYTF.

This clone appeared a single time. The same CDR3 is also encoded by other DNA sequences in this sample. This chain uses TRBV5-1 with TRBJ2-7, with TRBD2 matching over 8 bases. Germline loops: CDR1 SGHRS, CDR2 YFSETQ. This CDR3 has 14 amino acids. Germline trimming cut 0 bases from V and 6 bases from J; bases unmatched to any gene: 5. This CDR3 reads CASSLDTAGGEQYF. CDR3 bases: TGCGCCAGCAGCTTGGATACGGCGGGAGGCGAGCAGTACTTC.

This chain uses TRBV2 with TRBJ1-2; 10 nucleotides line up with TRBD1. This CDR3 region has 15 residues. Germline lookup yields CDR1 SNHLY and CDR2 FYNNEI. V shed 9 bases, J shed 4 bases, and the junction held 11 bases outside the gene matches. The CDR3 sequence: CASRPRTGGFYGYTF. CDR3 DNA sequence: TGTGCCAGTAGGCCTCGGACAGGGGGGTTCTATGGCTACACCTTC.

The chain is built from TRBV11-1 and TRBJ1-5; D gene uncertain. The CDR3 is 13 residues long. Per the germline V gene, CDR1 is SGHAT and CDR2 is FQDESV (reference sequence). Between the trimmed V and J ends, which lost 3 bases and 1 base, there was a span of 4 bases. CDR3 DNA sequence: TGTGCCAGCAGCTTGGGCAGCAATCAGCCCCAGCATTTT. It translates to CASSLGSNQPQHF.

The DNA for the CDR3 is TGTGCCAGCAGCTTAAACCCTGGGCCCTACGAGCAGTACTTC. Translating gives CASSLNPGPYEQYF. This rearrangement joins TRBV11-2 to TRBJ2-7; D is ambiguous. Germline V gene sequence: CDR1 SGHAT, CDR2 FQNNGV. The CDR3 extends over 14 amino acids. Trimming stripped 2 bases from V and 2 bases from J, with 10 bases between.

The V and J genes are TRBV15 and TRBJ1-2; D may be TRBD1 (6 bases). The CDR3 is 16 residues long. The V gene lost 1 base and the J gene lost 8 bases, with 20 bases spanning the gap. Germline values: CDR1 LNHNV, CDR2 YYDKDF (reference sequence). CDR3: CATSRAFRDTELGYTF. In DNA form, the CDR3 reads TGTGCCACCAGCAGAGCGTTTCGGGACACTGAGTTGGGCTACACCTTC.

The rearrangement links TRBV28 to TRBJ2-1; TRBD2 matches 8 bases. V shed 5 bases and J 5 bases; nucleotides not matched to a gene: 8. CDR3 size: 15 residues. Germline CDR1 is MDHEN and CDR2 is SYDVKM. CDR3 region: CASSLGLAGNNEQFF. The CDR3 bases are TGTGCCAGCAGTCTGGGGCTAGCGGGCAACAATGAGCAGTTCTTC.

This chain uses TRBV5-1 with TRBJ1-2; 7 positions match TRBD1. With 4 bases clipped from V and 4 bases from J, the junction kept 13 bases outside the gene matches. Germline V gives CDR1 SGHRS, CDR2 YFSETQ. The CDR3 is 16 amino acids. CDR3 sequence: CASSRQGWDRIYGYTF. The CDR3 nucleotides read TGCGCCAGCAGCCGACAGGGTTGGGATAGGATCTATGGCTACACCTTC.

This sequence joins TRBV4-1 and TRBJ1-1; possible D gene TRBD1, 5 bases. Trimming took 6 bases from V and 4 from J, leaving 15 bases between them. CDR1 is MGHRA and CDR2 is YSYEKL in the germline V gene. The CDR3 extends over 14 amino acids. The CDR3 here is CASRNIQRGTEAFF. The DNA of the CDR3 is TGCGCCAGCAGAAACATACAGAGGGGCACTGAAGCTTTCTTT.

The genes are TRBV18 and TRBJ2-7; TRBD2 matches 7 bases. CDR3 size: 14 residues. Losses at the gene ends were 4 bases for V and 0 bases for J; bases not matched to a gene: 3. Germline CDR1 and CDR2: KGHSH and LQKENI. Here the CDR3 reads CASSLERGSYEQYF. The CDR3 DNA sequence: TGTGCCAGCTCACTAGAGCGGGGCTCCTACGAGCAGTACTTC. Filled out from reference TRBV18 and TRBJ2-7, the complete variable domain reads NAGVMQNPRHLVRRRGQEARLRCSPMKGHSHVYWYRQLPEEGLKFMVYLQKENIIDESGMPKERFSAEFPKEGPSILRIQQVVRGDSAAYFCASSLERGSYEQYFGPGTRLTVT.

The chain is built from TRBV4-1 and TRBJ1-1; perhaps TRBD1 as D (6 bases). Germline CDR1 is MGHRA and CDR2 is YSYEKL. Trimming cost V 2 bases and J 1 base, with 11 bases left between them. The CDR3 has 15 residues. CDR3 DNA sequence: TGCGCCAGCAGCCAACTCGACAGGCAGAACACTGAAGCTTTCTTT. This gives the protein CASSQLDRQNTEAFF.

V gene TRBV2 combines with J gene TRBJ2-7; D might be TRBD1 (5 bases). Germline CDR1 and CDR2: SNHLY and FYNNEI. Between the trimmed V and J ends, which lost 6 bases and 3 bases, there was a span of 15 bases. The CDR3 extends over 14 amino acids. Written as DNA, the CDR3 is TGTGCCAGCAGGGAACGACAGACGCTCTACGAGCAGTACTTC. This sequence encodes CASRERQTLYEQYF.

This rearrangement joins TRBV28 to TRBJ2-1, with 7 bases that match TRBD1. The CDR3 has 13 residues. CDR1 and CDR2 from the germline V gene are MDHEN and SYDVKM. Trimming at V came to 1 base and at J to 8 bases, leaving 2 bases not matched to a gene. CDR3 sequence (DNA): TGTGCCAGCAGTTTATTTCAGGGGGATGAGCAGTTCTTC. Translating it yields CASSLFQGDEQFF.

The rearrangement joins TRBV15 to TRBJ2-3; 10 bases agree with TRBD2. Losses at the gene ends were 0 bases for V and 0 bases for J; bases not matched to a gene: 3. The CDR3 spans 17 residues. CDR1 and CDR2 (germline): LNHNV, YYDKDF (reference sequence). CDR3 in DNA: TGTGCCACCAGCAGAGATGAACTAGCGGGAAGCACAGATACGCAGTATTTT. Its protein product is CATSRDELAGSTDTQYF.

J is TRBJ2-7 and V is TRBV5-1; 7 bases align to TRBD1. Germline CDR1 reads SGHRS; CDR2 reads YFSETQ. The CDR3 is made up of 14 amino acids. V dropped 4 bases and J dropped 3; count of bases not matched to a gene: 7. CDR3 nucleotides: TGCGCCAGCAGCGAGTCGACAGGGTACTACGAGCAGTACTTC. Amino acid sequence: CASSESTGYYEQYF.

The gene calls are TRBV9 and TRBJ2-7; the D is unclear. Trimming stripped 2 bases from V and 5 bases from J, with 17 bases between. Germline-derived CDR1 and CDR2 are SGDLS and YYNGEE. The CDR3 has 15 residues. The CDR3 DNA is TGTGCCAGCAGCGTCACGGACCGGGTCTTTCACGAGCAGTACTTC. This encodes CASSVTDRVFHEQYF.

This chain joins TRBV6-5 and TRBJ2-1; 8 nucleotides match TRBD1. Per germline, CDR1 MNHEY and CDR2 SVGAGI. CDR3 length: 14 amino acids. The V and J ends lost 0 bases and 9 bases, in that order; junction bases with no gene match: 4. DNA for the CDR3: TGTGCCAGCAGTTACTCTTCCCAGGGGGCTGAGCAGTTCTTC. Translated: CASSYSSQGAEQFF.

V is TRBV18 and J is TRBJ1-5; 7 bases match TRBD1. CDR3 length: 15 amino acids. Per the germline V gene, CDR1 is KGHSH and CDR2 is LQKENI. The V and J ends lost 4 bases and 0 bases, in that order; junction bases with no gene match: 3. CDR3 protein: CASSLDRVSNQPQHF. The CDR3, as DNA: TGTGCCAGCTCACTTGACAGGGTTAGCAATCAGCCCCAGCATTTT.

This clone was counted a single time. V and J are TRBV7-8 and TRBJ2-1; maybe TRBD2 (5 bases). The CDR3 contains 13 residues. Germline CDR1 reads SGHVS; CDR2 reads FQNEAQ. Between the trimmed V and J ends, which lost 5 bases and 6 bases, there was a span of 11 bases. The CDR3 sequence is CASSPGWGNEQFF. As DNA, the CDR3 is TGTGCCAGCAGCCCGGGGTGGGGCAATGAGCAGTTCTTC.

V and J are TRBV5-8 and TRBJ1-5, with 8 bases lining up with TRBD1. Germline values: CDR1 SGHTS, CDR2 YDEGEE. Trimming removed 2 bases from V and 0 bases from J; junction bases left unmatched: 16. The CDR3 runs to 20 residues. CDR3 residues: CASSFAGQGAGLGSNQPQHF. The CDR3 DNA follows: TGTGCCAGCAGCTTCGCCGGACAGGGTGCTGGACTGGGTAGCAATCAGCCCCAGCATTTT.

This clone turned up a few times. The chain joins TRBV12-2 to TRBJ1-2. TRBV12-2 is shown as a pseudogene. This CDR3 is 15 amino acids long. CDR3 DNA sequence: TGTGCAAGTCGCTTAGGACTCTTCGGGGAGGCAGGCTACACCTTC. Its translation is CASRLGLFGEAGYTF.

This clone was picked up one time. This chain connects TRBV5-1 to TRBJ2-3; TRBD2 is a possible D gene (6 bases). The CDR3 spans 16 residues. CDR1 SGHRS and CDR2 YFSETQ come from the germline V gene. V lost 4 bases to trimming and J lost 2 bases, with 17 bases between them. The DNA for the CDR3 is TGCGCCAGCAGCCGAACGACGGGAGAAACCACAGATACGCAGTATTTT. Translation: CASSRTTGETTDTQYF.

The rearrangement uses TRBV7-9 and TRBJ1-1; a possible D gene is TRBD1 (5 bases). Germline V lookup: CDR1 SEHNR, CDR2 FQNEAQ (reference sequence). The CDR3 extends over 13 amino acids. V was shortened by 5 bases and J by 3 bases, with 10 bases between the two germline ends. CDR3 loop: CASSVSGYTEAFF. The CDR3 coding sequence is TGTGCCAGCAGCGTATCAGGGTACACTGAAGCTTTCTTT.

The V gene is TRBV19, the J gene TRBJ2-3; 9 nucleotides align to TRBD2. The J segment lost 0 bases and the V segment lost 6 bases, leaving 1 base of the junction unmatched. The V gene's germline CDR1 is LNHDA and CDR2 SQIVND (reference sequence). The CDR3 runs 14 residues. CDR3: CASRAGGSTDTQYF. The CDR3 bases are TGTGCCAGTAGAGCGGGGGGAAGCACAGATACGCAGTATTTT.